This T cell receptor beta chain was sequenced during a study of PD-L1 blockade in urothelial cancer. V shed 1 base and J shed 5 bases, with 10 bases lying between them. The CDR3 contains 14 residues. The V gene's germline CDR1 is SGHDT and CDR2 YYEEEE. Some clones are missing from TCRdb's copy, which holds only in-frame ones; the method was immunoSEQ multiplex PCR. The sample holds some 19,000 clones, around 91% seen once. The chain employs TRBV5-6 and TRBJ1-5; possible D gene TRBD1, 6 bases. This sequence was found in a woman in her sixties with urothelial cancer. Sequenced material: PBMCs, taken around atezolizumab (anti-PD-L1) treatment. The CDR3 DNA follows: TGTGCCAGCAGCTTGCGGACAGAGGATCAGCCCCAGCATTTT. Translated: CASSLRTEDQPQHF.